This T cell receptor (beta chain) was found in a study of T cell clonality in common variable immunodeficiency. The study's findings and limits: Common variable immunodeficiency TCR beta sequences reportedly had fewer deletions and N-nucleotide insertions.

For at least one year, all CVID subjects received replacement immunoglobulin. This clone was observed a few times. What it recognizes is unknown. The read ends 3 residues early relative to the CDR3; the germline J gene fills the gap. This CDR3 has 14 amino acids. Trimming cost V 5 bases and J 4 bases; bases outside gene matches: 10. Per the germline V gene, CDR1 is DFQATT and CDR2 is SNEGSKA (reference sequence). TCRdb's table, derived via immunoSEQ multiplex PCR, lists solely in-frame clones and lacks some. The sample offers about 23,000 clones and no singletons, the top ten holding about 9.1%. The chain combines TRBV20-1 with TRBJ1-2, with 7 bases matching TRBD1. The sequenced sample consisted of peripheral blood mononuclear cells. The TCR originated in a human donor with common variable immunodeficiency. The CDR3 loop reads CSAGGSGTAYGYTF. CDR3 DNA (partial): TGCAGTGCTGGAGGATCCGGGACAGCCTATGGC.